These 22 T cell receptor beta chains originate from one sample sequenced in a study of healthy donors' naive CD4 and CD8 T cells. TCR libraries were built from approximately 0.45 ug of total RNA by linear amplification. TCRdb redid the calling of the reads with MiXCR, one entry per CDR3 protein. The table records some 190,000 distinct CDR3 sequences, over 60% of them present only once. What was sequenced was naive CD4+ and CD8+ T cells sorted from blood, pooled from several donors. These TCRs come from a pool of human donors in good health; the sample pools cells from several healthy donors.

In its sample, this clonotype was seen once. J is TRBJ1-2 and V is TRBV5-1; a possible D gene is TRBD1 (6 bases). V lost 4 bases to trimming and J lost 8 bases, with 15 bases between them. Germline CDR1 reads SGHRS; CDR2 reads YFSETQ. This CDR3 region has 13 residues. For the CDR3, the DNA is TGCGCCAGCAGCCCCGGACCCAGGGGCGGCTACACCTTC. As protein: CASSPGPRGGYTF.

This clonotype has just a few counts. The chain joins TRBV18 to TRBJ1-5, with 8 bases identical to TRBD1. V lost 3 bases to trimming and J lost 7 bases; unmatched junction nucleotides: 2. The CDR3 covers 13 residues. Germline assignment: CDR1 KGHSH and CDR2 LQKENI. CDR3 coding DNA: TGTGCCAGCTCACCGGACAGGGTCCAGCCCCAGCATTTT. This gives the protein CASSPDRVQPQHF.

This clonotype was recorded once. This sequence joins TRBV30 and TRBJ1-2; the match to TRBD1 covers 7 bases. Germline V gene sequence: CDR1 GTSNPN, CDR2 SVGIG (reference sequence). The CDR3 is 11 amino acids. CDR3 bases: TGTGCTGGGGACAGACACTATGGCTACACCTTC. Translation: CAGDRHYGYTF.

This clonotype was counted a few times. The chain carries TRBV5-6 and TRBJ2-1; D uncertain. V was clipped by 4 bases and J by 9 bases, with 8 bases between them. This CDR3 is 11 amino acids long. Germline V gene lookup returns CDR1 SGHDT and CDR2 YYEEEE. The CDR3 sequence is CASSGLSEQFF. The CDR3 nucleotides read TGTGCCAGCAGCGGCTTAAGTGAGCAGTTCTTC. The full variable domain, its missing parts supplied by reference TRBV5-6 and TRBJ2-1, is DAGVTQSPTHLIKTRGQQVTLRCSPKSGHDTVSWYQQALGQGPQFIFQYYEEEERQRGNFPDRFSGHQFPNYSSELNVNALLLGDSALYLCASSGLSEQFFGPGTRLTVL.

V usage is TRBV6-1 and J usage is TRBJ1-1; D unresolved. V was cut by 6 bases and J by 4 bases, with 6 bases left in between. The V gene's germline CDR1 is MNHNS and CDR2 SASEGT. CDR3 length: 11 residues. CDR3 in DNA: TGTGCCAGCAGGGATGGCACTGAAGCTTTCTTT. Protein: CASRDGTEAFF.

V is TRBV28 and J is TRBJ2-5, with D perhaps matching TRBD2 (5 bases). The germline V gene has CDR1 MDHEN and CDR2 SYDVKM. There are 14 residues in the CDR3. Trimming took 2 bases from V and 3 from J, leaving 10 bases between them. CDR3 sequence (DNA): TGTGCCAGCAGTTTAGGAGGAGCGGAAGAGACCCAGTACTTC. Amino acid sequence: CASSLGGAEETQYF.

V and J are TRBV10-3 and TRBJ2-1, with 7 bases identical to TRBD2. After removal of 8 bases from V and 6 bases from J, the junction contained 10 bases not matched to a gene. This CDR3 contains 14 residues. The germline gives CDR1 ENHRY, CDR2 SYGVKD. In nucleotides, the CDR3 is TGTGCCATCGCGGCGGGGGACTGGAGCAATGAGCAGTTCTTC. Protein product: CAIAAGDWSNEQFF.

The rearrangement uses TRBV29-1 and TRBJ1-4; D is possibly TRBD1 (6 bases). The germline V gene has CDR1 SQVTM and CDR2 ANQGSEA. The CDR3 contains 14 residues. Trimming cost V 5 bases and J 6 bases, with 16 bases left between them. CDR3 residues: CSVLTQGEDEKLFF. In nucleotides, the CDR3 is TGCAGCGTTCTCACACAGGGTGAAGATGAAAAACTGTTTTTT.

This clonotype is a singleton in its sample. This sequence joins TRBV6-1 and TRBJ2-1; 9 positions match TRBD2. The germline CDR1 and CDR2 sequences are MNHNS and SASEGT. The J segment lost 6 bases and the V segment lost 6 bases, leaving 9 bases of the junction unmatched. The CDR3 extends over 15 amino acids. The CDR3 region has the DNA TGTGCCAGCAGGTCGGGGCTAGCGGGAACCAATGAGCAGTTCTTC. This sequence encodes CASRSGLAGTNEQFF.

The sample holds a few counts of this clonotype. The chain couples TRBV29-1 to TRBJ2-5, with no clear D. The V and J ends lost 0 bases and 3 bases respectively, with 5 bases between them. The CDR3 has 12 residues. Germline assignment: CDR1 SQVTM and CDR2 ANQGSEA. The CDR3 coding sequence is TGCAGCGTTGAAGATAATAAAGAGACCCAGTACTTC. Its protein is CSVEDNKETQYF.

The chain uses TRBV29-1 and TRBJ1-1, with D possibly being TRBD1 (5 bases). V lost 5 bases and J lost 1, with 11 bases in between. There are 13 residues in the CDR3. Per the germline V gene, CDR1 is SQVTM and CDR2 is ANQGSEA. The CDR3 here is CSVPADRNTEAFF. The CDR3 DNA follows: TGCAGCGTTCCCGCCGACAGGAACACTGAAGCTTTCTTT.

The chain uses TRBV27 and TRBJ2-7, with D possibly being TRBD1 or TRBD2 (5 bases each). V was trimmed by 4 bases and J by 4 bases, leaving 14 bases between them. Germline V lookup: CDR1 MNHEY, CDR2 SMNVEV (reference sequence). This CDR3 spans 14 amino acids. CDR3 in amino acids: CASSYRGTLYEQYF. The CDR3, as DNA: TGTGCCAGCAGTTACCGGGGCACCCTTTACGAGCAGTACTTC.

The chain employs TRBV6-2 or TRBV6-3 and TRBJ1-1; D ambiguous. The germline gives CDR1 MNHEY, CDR2 SVGEGT. CDR3 length: 15 amino acids. V was cut by 2 bases and J by 6 bases, with 16 bases left in between. In DNA, the CDR3 is TGTGCCAGCAGTTACCTTTGGGTTGGACGGGCTGAAGCTTTCTTT. Residues: CASSYLWVGRAEAFF.

This chain's CDR3 is CSVGGSVSSGNTIYF. The CDR3, as DNA: TGCAGCGTTGGGGGGTCAGTCAGCTCTGGAAACACCATATATTTT. The V gene is TRBV29-1, the J gene TRBJ1-3; a weak D match, TRBD1 (5 bases). Trimming took 4 bases from V and 0 from J, leaving 13 bases between them. CDR1 SQVTM and CDR2 ANQGSEA come from the germline V gene. The length of the CDR3 is 15 residues.

This chain links TRBV5-6 with TRBJ2-1; D uncertain. V lost 3 bases, J lost 9 bases, and 7 bases lay in between. CDR3 length: 11 amino acids. Germline V lookup: CDR1 SGHDT, CDR2 YYEEEE. For the CDR3, the DNA is TGTGCCAGCAGCTCGTCGCTTGAGCAGTTCTTC. Translating gives CASSSSLEQFF. Full variable domain (outside the CDR3, taken from reference TRBV5-6 and TRBJ2-1): DAGVTQSPTHLIKTRGQQVTLRCSPKSGHDTVSWYQQALGQGPQFIFQYYEEEERQRGNFPDRFSGHQFPNYSSELNVNALLLGDSALYLCASSSSLEQFFGPGTRLTVL.

This chain connects TRBV6-5 to TRBJ2-5, with TRBD2 as a possible D gene (7 bases). Germline values: CDR1 MNHEY, CDR2 SVGAGI. The CDR3 extends over 14 amino acids. Deletions cut 8 bases from V and 2 bases from J, with 15 bases between. The CDR3 bases are TGTGCCAGCTGCGGGGGCCAAAATCAAGAGACCCAGTACTTC. This translates into CASCGGQNQETQYF.

This clonotype was detected only once. V gene TRBV4-3 combines with J gene TRBJ2-3, with a weak D call TRBD2 (6 bases). The CDR3 runs to 16 residues. Trimming shortened V by 0 bases and J by 3 bases, and 13 bases separated the two germline ends. Per germline, CDR1 LGHNA and CDR2 YSLEER. The chain's CDR3 is CASSQDNREKTDTQYF. In DNA, the CDR3 is TGCGCCAGCAGCCAAGATAACCGGGAGAAGACAGATACGCAGTATTTT.

The chain recombines TRBV6-2 or TRBV6-3 with TRBJ1-1, with 7 bases lining up with TRBD1. The J segment lost 3 bases and the V segment lost 5 bases, leaving 6 bases of the junction unmatched. The CDR3 length is 14 residues. Germline V gives CDR1 MNHEY, CDR2 SVGEGT. The CDR3 loop reads CASSRGTEYTEAFF. CDR3 nucleotides: TGTGCCAGCAGTCGAGGGACAGAGTACACTGAAGCTTTCTTT.

This chain links TRBV5-4 with TRBJ2-7; a possible D gene is TRBD1 (8 bases). The CDR3 totals 15 residues. V gave up 4 bases and J gave up 2 bases, with 16 bases separating them. Germline values: CDR1 SGHNT, CDR2 YYREEE (reference sequence). The CDR3 is CASSVRTGTTYEQYF. The DNA of the CDR3 is TGTGCCAGCAGCGTCAGGACAGGGACTACCTACGAGCAGTACTTC.

The chain uses TRBV30 and TRBJ2-3; 13 bases agree with TRBD2. The ends lost 3 bases at V and 3 bases at J; junction bases unmatched: 3. CDR3 length: 15 residues. Germline V gives CDR1 GTSNPN, CDR2 SVGIG (reference sequence). In DNA, the CDR3 is TGTGCCTGGAGGACGGGACTAGCGGGGACAGATACGCAGTATTTT. Translating it yields CAWRTGLAGTDTQYF.

This chain links TRBV4-3 with TRBJ2-7, with D perhaps assigned TRBD1 or TRBD2 (5 bases each). CDR1 is LGHNA and CDR2 is YSLEER in the germline V gene. The V end lost 1 base, the J end lost 4 bases, and 8 bases lay between the germline ends. This CDR3 has 13 amino acids. For the CDR3, the DNA is TGCGCCAGCAGCCAAGGGGGCGGGTACGAGCAGTACTTC. Translated, it gives CASSQGGGYEQYF.

The chain links TRBV15 to TRBJ1-5; perhaps TRBD1 as D (6 bases). Germline CDR1 reads LNHNV; CDR2 reads YYDKDF (reference sequence). Between the trimmed V and J ends, which lost 0 bases and 7 bases, there was a span of 13 bases. The CDR3 is 15 residues long. The CDR3 sequence is CATSRDRGLGQPQHF. The CDR3, as DNA: TGTGCCACCAGCAGAGACAGGGGCTTAGGGCAGCCCCAGCATTTT.